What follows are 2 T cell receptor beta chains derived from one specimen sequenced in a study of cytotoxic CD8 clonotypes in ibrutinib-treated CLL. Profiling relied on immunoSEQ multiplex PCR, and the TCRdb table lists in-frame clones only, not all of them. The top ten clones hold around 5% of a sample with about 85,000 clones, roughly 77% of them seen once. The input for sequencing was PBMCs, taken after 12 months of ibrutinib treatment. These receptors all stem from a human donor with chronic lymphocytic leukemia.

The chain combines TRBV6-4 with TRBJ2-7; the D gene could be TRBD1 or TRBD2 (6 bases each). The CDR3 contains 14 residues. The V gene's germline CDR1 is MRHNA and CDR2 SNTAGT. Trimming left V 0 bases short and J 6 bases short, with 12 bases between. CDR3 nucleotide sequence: TGTGCCAGCAGTGACTCGATTGGGGGGCGCGAGCAGTACTTC. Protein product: CASSDSIGGREQYF.

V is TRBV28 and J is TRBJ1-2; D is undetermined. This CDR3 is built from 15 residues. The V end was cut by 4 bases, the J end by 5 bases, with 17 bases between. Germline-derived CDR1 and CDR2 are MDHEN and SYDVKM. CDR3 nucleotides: TGTGCCAGCAGTTCTGCGAGTGCCTCAGTGTATGGCTACACCTTC. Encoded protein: CASSSASASVYGYTF.